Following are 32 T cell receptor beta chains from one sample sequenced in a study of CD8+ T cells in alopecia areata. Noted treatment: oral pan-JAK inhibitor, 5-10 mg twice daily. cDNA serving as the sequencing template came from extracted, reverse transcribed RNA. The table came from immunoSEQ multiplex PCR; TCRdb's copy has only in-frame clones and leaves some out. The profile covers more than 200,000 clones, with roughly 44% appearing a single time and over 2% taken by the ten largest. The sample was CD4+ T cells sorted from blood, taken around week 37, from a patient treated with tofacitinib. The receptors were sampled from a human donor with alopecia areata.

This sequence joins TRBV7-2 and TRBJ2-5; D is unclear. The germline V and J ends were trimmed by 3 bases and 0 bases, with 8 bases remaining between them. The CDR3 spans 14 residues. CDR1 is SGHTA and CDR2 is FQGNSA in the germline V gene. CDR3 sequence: CASSLTRYQETQYF. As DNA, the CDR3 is TGTGCCAGCAGCTTGACGCGGTACCAAGAGACCCAGTACTTC.

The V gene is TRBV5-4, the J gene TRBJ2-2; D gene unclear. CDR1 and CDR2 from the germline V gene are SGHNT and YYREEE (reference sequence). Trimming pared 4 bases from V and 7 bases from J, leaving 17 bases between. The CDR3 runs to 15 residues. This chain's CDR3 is CASSPLPIINGELFF. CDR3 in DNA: TGTGCCAGCAGCCCGCTACCAATTATTAACGGGGAGCTGTTTTTT.

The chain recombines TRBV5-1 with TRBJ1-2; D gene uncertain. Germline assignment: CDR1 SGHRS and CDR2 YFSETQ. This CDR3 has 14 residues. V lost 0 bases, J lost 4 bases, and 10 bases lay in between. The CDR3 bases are TGCGCCAGCAGCTTGGAGGGTCGGATCTATGGCTACACCTTC. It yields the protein CASSLEGRIYGYTF.

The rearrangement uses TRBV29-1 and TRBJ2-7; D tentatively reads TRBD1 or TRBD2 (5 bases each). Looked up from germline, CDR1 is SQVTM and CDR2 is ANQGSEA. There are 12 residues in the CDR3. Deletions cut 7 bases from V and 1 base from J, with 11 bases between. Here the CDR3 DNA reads TGCAGCGGGGGGAAGGGTTCCTACGAGCAGTACTTC. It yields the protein CSGGKGSYEQYF.

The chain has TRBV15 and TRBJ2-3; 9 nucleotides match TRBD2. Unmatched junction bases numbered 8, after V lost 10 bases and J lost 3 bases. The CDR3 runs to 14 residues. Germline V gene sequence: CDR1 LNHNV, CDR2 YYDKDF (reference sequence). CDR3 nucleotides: TGTGCCAGAGGGAGCGGGAGGCATACAGATACGCAGTATTTT. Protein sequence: CARGSGRHTDTQYF.

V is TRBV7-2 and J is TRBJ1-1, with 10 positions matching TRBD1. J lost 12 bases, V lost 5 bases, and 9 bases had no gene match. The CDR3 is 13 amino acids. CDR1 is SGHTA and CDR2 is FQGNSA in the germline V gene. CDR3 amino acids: CASSVRQGASTFF. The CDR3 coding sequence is TGTGCCAGCAGCGTCCGACAGGGGGCTTCGACTTTCTTT.

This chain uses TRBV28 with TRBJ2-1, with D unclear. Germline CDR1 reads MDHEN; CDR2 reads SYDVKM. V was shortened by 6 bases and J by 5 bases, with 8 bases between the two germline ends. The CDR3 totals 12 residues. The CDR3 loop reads CASSHTDNEQFF. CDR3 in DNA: TGTGCCAGCAGCCATACCGACAATGAGCAGTTCTTC.

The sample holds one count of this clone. The CDR3 sequence: CASSVDHGTEAFF. The CDR3 region has the DNA TGTGCCAGCAGCGTAGATCATGGGACTGAAGCTTTCTTT. The chain is built from TRBV9 and TRBJ1-1; D is undetermined. The CDR3 is 13 residues long. CDR1 SGDLS and CDR2 YYNGEE come from the germline V gene. V shed 0 bases and J shed 5 bases, with 8 bases lying between them.

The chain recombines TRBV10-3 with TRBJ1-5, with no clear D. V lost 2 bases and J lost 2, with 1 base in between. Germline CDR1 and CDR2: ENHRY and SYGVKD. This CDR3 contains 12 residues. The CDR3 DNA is TGTGCCATCAGTGAGGGCAATCAGCCCCAGCATTTT. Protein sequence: CAISEGNQPQHF.

The CDR3 here is CSAGTSVGELFF. The CDR3 DNA follows: TGCAGCGCTGGGACTAGCGTTGGGGAGCTGTTTTTT. This sequence joins TRBV29-1 and TRBJ2-2; 10 bases match TRBD2. The V gene's germline CDR1 is SQVTM and CDR2 ANQGSEA. Losses at the gene ends were 7 bases for V and 8 bases for J; bases not matched to a gene: 4. CDR3 length: 12 amino acids.

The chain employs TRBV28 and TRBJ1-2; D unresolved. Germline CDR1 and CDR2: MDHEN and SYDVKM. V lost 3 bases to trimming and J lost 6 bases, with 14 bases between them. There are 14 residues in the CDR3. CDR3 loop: CASSFNGRKHGYTF. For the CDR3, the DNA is TGTGCCAGCAGTTTCAATGGACGGAAGCATGGCTACACCTTC.

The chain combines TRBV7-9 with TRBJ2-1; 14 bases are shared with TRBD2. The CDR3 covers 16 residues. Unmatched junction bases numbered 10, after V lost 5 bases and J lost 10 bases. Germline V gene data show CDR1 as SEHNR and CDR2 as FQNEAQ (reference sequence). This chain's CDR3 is CASSLRTSGRLNEQFF. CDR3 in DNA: TGTGCCAGCAGCCTCCGGACTAGCGGGAGGTTAAACGAGCAGTTCTTC.

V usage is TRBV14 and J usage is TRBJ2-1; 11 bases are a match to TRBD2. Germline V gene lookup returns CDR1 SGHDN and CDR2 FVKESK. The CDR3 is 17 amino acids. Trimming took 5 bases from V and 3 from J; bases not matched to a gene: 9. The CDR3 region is CASSSLLAGDGYNEQFF. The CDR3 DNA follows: TGTGCCAGCAGCTCCCTACTAGCGGGAGATGGCTACAATGAGCAGTTCTTC.

The CDR3 here is CSVEDVRVHEQYF. CDR3 in DNA: TGCAGCGTTGAAGATGTAAGGGTTCACGAGCAGTACTTC. This chain connects TRBV29-1 to TRBJ2-7; no definite D call. The CDR3 runs to 13 residues. With 0 bases removed from V and 5 bases from J, the gap between germline ends came to 11 bases. Germline V gene lookup returns CDR1 SQVTM and CDR2 ANQGSEA.

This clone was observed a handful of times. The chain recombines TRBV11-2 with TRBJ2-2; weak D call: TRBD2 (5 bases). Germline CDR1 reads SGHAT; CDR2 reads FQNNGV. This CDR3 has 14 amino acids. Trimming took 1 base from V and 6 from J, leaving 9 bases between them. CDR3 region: CASSLVGISGELFF. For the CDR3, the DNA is TGTGCCAGCAGCTTAGTCGGGATATCCGGGGAGCTGTTTTTT.

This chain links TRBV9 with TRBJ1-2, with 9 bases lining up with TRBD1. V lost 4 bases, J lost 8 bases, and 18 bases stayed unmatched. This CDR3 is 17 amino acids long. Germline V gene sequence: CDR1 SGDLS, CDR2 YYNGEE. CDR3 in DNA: TGTGCCAGCAGCCCACCGGGTGTGGGGACAGGGCCGAGCGGCTACACCTTC. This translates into CASSPPGVGTGPSGYTF. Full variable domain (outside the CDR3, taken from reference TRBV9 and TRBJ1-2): DSGVTQTPKHLITATGQRVTLRCSPRSGDLSVYWYQQSLDQGLQFLIQYYNGEERAKGNILERFSAQQFPDLHSELNLSSLELGDSALYFCASSPPGVGTGPSGYTFGSGTRLTVV.

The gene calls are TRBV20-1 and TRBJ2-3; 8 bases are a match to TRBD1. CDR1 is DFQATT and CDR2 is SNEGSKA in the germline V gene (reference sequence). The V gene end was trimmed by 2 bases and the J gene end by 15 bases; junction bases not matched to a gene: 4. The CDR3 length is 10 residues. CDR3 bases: TGCAGTGCTAGAAGGGACAGGATTTATTTT. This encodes CSARRDRIYF.

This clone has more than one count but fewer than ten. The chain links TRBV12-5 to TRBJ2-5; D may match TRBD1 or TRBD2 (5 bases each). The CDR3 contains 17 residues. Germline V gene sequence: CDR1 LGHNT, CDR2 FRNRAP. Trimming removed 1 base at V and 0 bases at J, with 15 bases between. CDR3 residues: CASGLATGTSYQETQYF. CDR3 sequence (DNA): TGTGCTAGTGGTTTGGCAACCGGGACCTCGTACCAAGAGACCCAGTACTTC.

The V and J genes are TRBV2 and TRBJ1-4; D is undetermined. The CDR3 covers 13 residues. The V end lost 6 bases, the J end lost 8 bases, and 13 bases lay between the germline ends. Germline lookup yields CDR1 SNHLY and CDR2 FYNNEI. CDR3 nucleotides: TGTGCCAGCAGCTCCCTGGGTAGAGAAAAACTGTTTTTT. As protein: CASSSLGREKLFF.

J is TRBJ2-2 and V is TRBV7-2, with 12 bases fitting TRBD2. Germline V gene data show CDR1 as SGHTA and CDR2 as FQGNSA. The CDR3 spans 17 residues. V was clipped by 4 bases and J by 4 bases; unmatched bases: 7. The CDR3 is CASSSLAGGRITGELFF. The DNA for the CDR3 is TGTGCCAGCAGCTCCCTAGCGGGAGGGCGGATCACCGGGGAGCTGTTTTTT.

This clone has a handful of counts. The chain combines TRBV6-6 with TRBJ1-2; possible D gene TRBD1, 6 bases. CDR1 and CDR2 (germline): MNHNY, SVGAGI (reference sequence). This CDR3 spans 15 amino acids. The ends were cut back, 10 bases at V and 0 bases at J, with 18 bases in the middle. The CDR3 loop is CATTGSPRANYGYTF. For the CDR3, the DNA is TGTGCCACTACAGGGTCCCCTCGGGCTAACTATGGCTACACCTTC.

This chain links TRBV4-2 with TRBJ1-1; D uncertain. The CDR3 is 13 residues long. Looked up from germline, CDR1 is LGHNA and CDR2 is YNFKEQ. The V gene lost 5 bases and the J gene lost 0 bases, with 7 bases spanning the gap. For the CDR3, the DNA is TGTGCCAGCAGCAACCCTATGAACACTGAAGCTTTCTTT. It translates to CASSNPMNTEAFF.

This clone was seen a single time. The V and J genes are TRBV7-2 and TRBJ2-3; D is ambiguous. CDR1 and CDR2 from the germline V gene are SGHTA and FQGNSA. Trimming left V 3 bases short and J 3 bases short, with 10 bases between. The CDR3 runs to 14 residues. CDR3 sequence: CASSFLGGTDTQYF. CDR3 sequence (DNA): TGTGCCAGCAGCTTTTTGGGCGGTACAGATACGCAGTATTTT.

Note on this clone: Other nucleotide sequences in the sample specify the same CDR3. The CDR3 region has the DNA TGTGCCAGCAGCGTAGAGGGCGGCCCCTACAATGAGCAGTTCTTC. Translating it yields CASSVEGGPYNEQFF. The chain is built from TRBV9 and TRBJ2-1; no reliable D call. Trimming took off 0 bases at V and 2 bases at J, with 9 bases between the two ends. The CDR3 sequence is 15 residues long. Germline-derived CDR1 and CDR2 are SGDLS and YYNGEE.

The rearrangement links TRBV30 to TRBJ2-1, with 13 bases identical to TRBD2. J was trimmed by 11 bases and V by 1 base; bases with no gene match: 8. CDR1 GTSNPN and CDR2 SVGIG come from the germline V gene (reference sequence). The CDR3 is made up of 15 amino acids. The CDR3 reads CAWSGIPGTSGKQFF. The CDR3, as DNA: TGTGCCTGGAGTGGGATCCCCGGGACTAGCGGGAAGCAGTTCTTC.

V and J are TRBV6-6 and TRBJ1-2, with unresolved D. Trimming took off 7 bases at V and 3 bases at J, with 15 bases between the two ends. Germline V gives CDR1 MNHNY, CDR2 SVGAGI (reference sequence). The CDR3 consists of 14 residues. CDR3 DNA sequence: TGTGCCAGCACCGAAGGTCAGGAGGACTATGGCTACACCTTC. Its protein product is CASTEGQEDYGYTF.

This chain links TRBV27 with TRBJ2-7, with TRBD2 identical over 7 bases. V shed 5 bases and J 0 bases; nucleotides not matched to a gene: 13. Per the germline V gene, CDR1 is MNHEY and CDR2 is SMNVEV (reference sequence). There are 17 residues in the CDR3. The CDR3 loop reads CASSPTQVLAVSYEQYF. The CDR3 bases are TGTGCCAGCAGTCCCACCCAGGTTCTAGCGGTCTCCTACGAGCAGTACTTC.

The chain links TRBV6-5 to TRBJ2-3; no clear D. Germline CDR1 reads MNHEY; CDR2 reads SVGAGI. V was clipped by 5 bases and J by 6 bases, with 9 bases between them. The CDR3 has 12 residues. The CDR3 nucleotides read TGTGCCAGCAGTAGACATGCGGATACGCAGTATTTT. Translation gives CASSRHADTQYF.

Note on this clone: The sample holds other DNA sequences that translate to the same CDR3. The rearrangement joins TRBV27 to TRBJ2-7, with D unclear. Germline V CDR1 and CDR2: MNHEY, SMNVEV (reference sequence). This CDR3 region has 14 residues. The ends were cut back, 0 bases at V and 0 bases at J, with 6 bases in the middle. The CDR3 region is CASSLSLLSYEQYF. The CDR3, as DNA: TGTGCCAGCAGTTTATCCCTACTCTCCTACGAGCAGTACTTC.

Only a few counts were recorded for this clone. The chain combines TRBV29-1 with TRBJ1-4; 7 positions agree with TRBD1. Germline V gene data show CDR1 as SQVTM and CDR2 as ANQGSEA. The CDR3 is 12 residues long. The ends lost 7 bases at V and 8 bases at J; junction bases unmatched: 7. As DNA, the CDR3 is TGCAGCGGGCGACAGGGAGGCGAAAAACTGTTTTTT. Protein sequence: CSGRQGGEKLFF.

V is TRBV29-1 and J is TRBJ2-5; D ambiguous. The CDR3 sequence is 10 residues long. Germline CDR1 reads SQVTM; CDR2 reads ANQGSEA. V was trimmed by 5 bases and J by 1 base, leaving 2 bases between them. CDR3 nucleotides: TGCAGCGTTTCCCAAGAGACCCAGTACTTC. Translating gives CSVSQETQYF.

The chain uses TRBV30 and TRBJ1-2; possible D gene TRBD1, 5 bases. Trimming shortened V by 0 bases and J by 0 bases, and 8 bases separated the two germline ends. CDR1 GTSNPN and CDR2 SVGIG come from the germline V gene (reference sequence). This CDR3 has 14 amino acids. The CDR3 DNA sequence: TGTGCCTGGAGTGTAGTGACAGCTAACTATGGCTACACCTTC. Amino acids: CAWSVVTANYGYTF.